A selection of T cell receptor beta chains follows, all from one sample in a study of cytomegalovirus exposure and HLA in healthy donors. TCRdb's copy holds only in-frame clones and misses some; the assay was immunoSEQ multiplex PCR. The sample includes about 140,000 clones, around 63% of them seen just once. Sequencing was done on a sample of PBMCs. Receptors were obtained from a human donor in good health. CDR3s include the opening cysteine and the closing phenylalanine or tryptophan. The D gene is left open where the match is weak. Size values are once, few and many counts, or a class for expanded clones, and some rows have none.

d_gene: .
j_gene: TRBJ2-1
v_gene: TRBV5-1
abundance: .
CDR3nt: TGCGCCAGCAGCTTGGCCGGGGTTCGCAATGAGCAGTTCTTC
CDR3aa: CASSLAGVRNEQFF

d_gene: .
j_gene: TRBJ1-3
v_gene: TRBV28
abundance: .
CDR3nt: TGTGCCAGCAGTTTATGGGGGGGATTCTCTGGAAACACCATATATTTT
CDR3aa: CASSLWGGFSGNTIYF

d_gene: .
j_gene: TRBJ1-2
v_gene: TRBV12-5
abundance: .
CDR3nt: TGTGCTAGTGGTTTGGCCCGAGGGTGGCTTGGCTACACCTTC
CDR3aa: CASGLARGWLGYTF

d_gene: .
j_gene: TRBJ1-5
v_gene: TRBV18
abundance: .
CDR3nt: TGTGCCAGCTCACCCAAAAACAATCAGCCCCAGCATTTT
CDR3aa: CASSPKNNQPQHF

d_gene: TRBD2
j_gene: TRBJ2-3
v_gene: TRBV6-4
abundance: once
CDR3nt: TGTGCCAGCAGTTCGACTAGCGGCACAGATACGCAGTATTTT
CDR3aa: CASSSTSGTDTQYF

d_gene: .
j_gene: TRBJ1-5
v_gene: TRBV28
abundance: .
CDR3nt: TGTGCCAGCAGTTTCGCTCGGACAGCTCACAATCAGCCCCAGCATTTT
CDR3aa: CASSFARTAHNQPQHF

d_gene: .
j_gene: TRBJ1-2
v_gene: TRBV18
abundance: few
CDR3nt: TGTGCCAGCTCACCACCGGGAGGGAACTATGGCTACACCTTC
CDR3aa: CASSPPGGNYGYTF

d_gene: .
j_gene: TRBJ1-5
v_gene: TRBV5-1
abundance: .
CDR3nt: TGCGCCAGCAGCCAAAACGGGGGAGATAGCAATCAGCCCCAGCATTTT
CDR3aa: CASSQNGGDSNQPQHF

d_gene: .
j_gene: TRBJ2-5
v_gene: TRBV27
abundance: .
CDR3nt: TGTGCCAGCAGTCCCGGTGTGCAAGAGACCCAGTACTTC
CDR3aa: CASSPGVQETQYF

d_gene: TRBD2
j_gene: TRBJ2-1
v_gene: TRBV4-1
abundance: .
CDR3nt: TGCGCCAGCAGCCGCTCACTAGCGGTTTACAATGAGCAGTTCTTC
CDR3aa: CASSRSLAVYNEQFF

d_gene: .
j_gene: TRBJ2-2
v_gene: TRBV2
abundance: few
CDR3nt: TGTGCCAGCAGTGAAATTACAGGATCCAAGAACACCGGGGAGCTGTTTTTT
CDR3aa: CASSEITGSKNTGELFF

d_gene: TRBD2
j_gene: TRBJ2-5
v_gene: TRBV11-3
abundance: few
CDR3nt: TGTGCCAGCAGCTTATCCGGGGAGGGCCCGTTCGAGACCCAGTACTTC
CDR3aa: CASSLSGEGPFETQYF

d_gene: TRBD1
j_gene: TRBJ2-1
v_gene: TRBV5-1
abundance: .
CDR3nt: TGCGCCAGCACCCTCCAGGGGGCCTACAATGAGCAGTTCTTC
CDR3aa: CASTLQGAYNEQFF

d_gene: TRBD1
j_gene: TRBJ1-1
v_gene: TRBV11-2
abundance: .
CDR3nt: TGTGCCAGCAGCCGGGACGACAGGGGAACTGAAGCTTTCTTT
CDR3aa: CASSRDDRGTEAFF

d_gene: .
j_gene: TRBJ2-7
v_gene: TRBV11-2
abundance: few
CDR3nt: TGTGCCAGCAGCTCAACCGGACAGAGGGCCGGAGGCTACGAGCAGTACTTC
CDR3aa: CASSSTGQRAGGYEQYF

d_gene: .
j_gene: TRBJ2-3
v_gene: TRBV5-1
abundance: .
CDR3nt: TGCGCCAGCAGCTTTGGCGCAGGGTCAGGCGATACGCAGTATTTT
CDR3aa: CASSFGAGSGDTQYF

d_gene: .
j_gene: TRBJ2-1
v_gene: TRBV6-6
abundance: .
CDR3nt: TGTGCCAGCAGTTACACGGGAGCCGACTACAATGAGCAGTTCTTC
CDR3aa: CASSYTGADYNEQFF

d_gene: .
j_gene: TRBJ1-2
v_gene: TRBV20-1
abundance: .
CDR3nt: TGCAGTGCTAGAACGGTAATTGGCTACACCTTC
CDR3aa: CSARTVIGYTF

d_gene: .
j_gene: TRBJ2-7
v_gene: TRBV5-1
abundance: .
CDR3nt: TGCGCCAGCAGCTCCCTGGGGGCAAGAGGTCGGTCTTACGAGCAGTACTTC
CDR3aa: CASSSLGARGRSYEQYF

d_gene: TRBD1
j_gene: TRBJ1-5
v_gene: TRBV6-1
abundance: .
CDR3nt: TGTGCCAGCAGTGAAGTGGGACAGGGATGGAATCAGCCCCAGCATTTT
CDR3aa: CASSEVGQGWNQPQHF

d_gene: .
j_gene: TRBJ1-4
v_gene: TRBV28
abundance: few
CDR3nt: TGTGCCAGCACCACCATTGGAGAGGGCAATGAAAAACTGTTTTTT
CDR3aa: CASTTIGEGNEKLFF

d_gene: .
j_gene: TRBJ2-1
v_gene: TRBV29-1
abundance: .
CDR3nt: TGCAGCGTTCTGAATGAGCAGTTCTTC
CDR3aa: CSVLNEQFF

d_gene: .
j_gene: TRBJ2-5
v_gene: TRBV12-5
abundance: .
CDR3nt: TGTGCTAGTGGCATCTCAGGGGTCCAAGAGACCCAGTACTTC
CDR3aa: CASGISGVQETQYF

d_gene: TRBD2
j_gene: TRBJ2-1
v_gene: TRBV19
abundance: .
CDR3nt: TGTGCCAGTAGTACCCAAGCGGGAAGCTCCTACAATGAGCAGTTCTTC
CDR3aa: CASSTQAGSSYNEQFF

d_gene: .
j_gene: TRBJ2-4
v_gene: TRBV4-1
abundance: .
CDR3nt: TGCGCCAGCAGCCAAGTTCTAGCCAAAAACATTCAGTACTTC
CDR3aa: CASSQVLAKNIQYF

d_gene: TRBD2
j_gene: TRBJ2-7
v_gene: TRBV13
abundance: few
CDR3nt: TGTGCCAGCAGCTTAGGGGGGACTAGCGGGAGGGCCAAGCAGTACTTC
CDR3aa: CASSLGGTSGRAKQYF

d_gene: .
j_gene: TRBJ2-1
v_gene: TRBV5-1
abundance: .
CDR3nt: TGCGCCAGCAGCTTGTTGGCGGGACGGGACAATGAGCAGTTCTTC
CDR3aa: CASSLLAGRDNEQFF

d_gene: TRBD1
j_gene: TRBJ2-7
v_gene: TRBV7-9
abundance: once
CDR3nt: TGTGCCAGCAGTTATGACAGGGGCTCCTACGAGCAGTACTTC
CDR3aa: CASSYDRGSYEQYF

d_gene: .
j_gene: TRBJ2-5
v_gene: TRBV6-1
abundance: few
CDR3nt: TGTGCCAGCAGTGATTACAGGGCGACGGAGACCCAGTACTTC
CDR3aa: CASSDYRATETQYF

d_gene: .
j_gene: TRBJ2-1
v_gene: TRBV9
abundance: .
CDR3nt: TGTGCCAGCAGCGTAGTCGGGATTAATAACAATGAGCAGTTCTTC
CDR3aa: CASSVVGINNNEQFF

d_gene: .
j_gene: TRBJ2-7
v_gene: TRBV29-1
abundance: once
CDR3nt: TGCAGCGTTGAGACTCCTTGGGAGCAGTACTTC
CDR3aa: CSVETPWEQYF

d_gene: .
j_gene: TRBJ2-5
v_gene: TRBV25-1
abundance: .
CDR3nt: TGTGCCAGCAGTCCACGACAGGTTCGGGAGACCCAGTACTTC
CDR3aa: CASSPRQVRETQYF

d_gene: TRBD1
j_gene: TRBJ1-4
v_gene: TRBV2
abundance: few
CDR3nt: TGTGCCAGCAGTGAAATGGACAGGGGATTTGGCACTAATGAAAAACTGTTTTTT
CDR3aa: CASSEMDRGFGTNEKLFF

d_gene: .
j_gene: TRBJ1-1
v_gene: TRBV19
abundance: .
CDR3nt: TGTGCCAGTAGTATGCGCGGGGGGCAAGGGAACACTGAAGCTTTCTTT
CDR3aa: CASSMRGGQGNTEAFF

d_gene: TRBD2
j_gene: TRBJ2-5
v_gene: TRBV29-1
abundance: few
CDR3nt: TGCAGCGCTTCTAGCGGGGAGACCCAGTACTTC
CDR3aa: CSASSGETQYF

d_gene: .
j_gene: TRBJ2-3
v_gene: TRBV5-1
abundance: few
CDR3nt: TGCGCCAGCAGCTTGGAGGACTCCCGCACAGATACGCAGTATTTT
CDR3aa: CASSLEDSRTDTQYF

d_gene: .
j_gene: TRBJ1-1
v_gene: TRBV5-1
abundance: .
CDR3nt: TGCGCCAGCAGCTTACGGACAGTGAACACTGAAGCTTTCTTT
CDR3aa: CASSLRTVNTEAFF

d_gene: .
j_gene: TRBJ2-3
v_gene: TRBV28
abundance: .
CDR3nt: TGTGCCACCCAGAGCGGCACAGATACGCAGTATTTT
CDR3aa: CATQSGTDTQYF

d_gene: TRBD1
j_gene: TRBJ2-5
v_gene: TRBV7-6
abundance: .
CDR3nt: TGTGCCAGCAGCCTGGACAGGGTTGTAGCGGAGACCCAGTACTTC
CDR3aa: CASSLDRVVAETQYF

d_gene: .
j_gene: TRBJ2-1
v_gene: TRBV5-1
abundance: .
CDR3nt: TGCGCCAGCAGCTTGGGACAGACCTCCTACAATGAGCAGTTCTTC
CDR3aa: CASSLGQTSYNEQFF

d_gene: .
j_gene: TRBJ1-4
v_gene: TRBV2
abundance: .
CDR3nt: TGTGCCAGCAGAGCTAACAGGGCGGGTCGGGAAAAACTGTTTTTT
CDR3aa: CASRANRAGREKLFF

d_gene: TRBD1
j_gene: TRBJ2-3
v_gene: TRBV7-9
abundance: .
CDR3nt: TGTGCCAGCAGCGGGACAGGGGGAGATACGCAGTATTTT
CDR3aa: CASSGTGGDTQYF

d_gene: TRBD1
j_gene: TRBJ1-4
v_gene: TRBV7-9
abundance: .
CDR3nt: TGTGCCAGCAGTCGACCGGGACAGGAAGGGGCTAATGAAAAACTGTTTTTT
CDR3aa: CASSRPGQEGANEKLFF

d_gene: TRBD1
j_gene: TRBJ1-1
v_gene: TRBV5-6
abundance: .
CDR3nt: TGTGCCAGCAGCTTTACAGGGGGCTCCACTTTGAACACTGAAGCTTTCTTT
CDR3aa: CASSFTGGSTLNTEAFF

d_gene: TRBD1
j_gene: TRBJ1-1
v_gene: TRBV5-1
abundance: few
CDR3nt: TGCGCCAGCAGCTTGGCCGGGACAGGGAACACTGAAGCTTTCTTT
CDR3aa: CASSLAGTGNTEAFF

d_gene: TRBD1
j_gene: TRBJ1-1
v_gene: TRBV5-1
abundance: .
CDR3nt: TGCGCCAGCAGCCTGACAGGGGGCGACGCTGAAGCTTTCTTT
CDR3aa: CASSLTGGDAEAFF

d_gene: .
j_gene: TRBJ1-2
v_gene: TRBV27
abundance: .
CDR3nt: TGTGCCAGCGGTTTTAGAGGGCGCTATGGCTACACCTTC
CDR3aa: CASGFRGRYGYTF

d_gene: TRBD1
j_gene: TRBJ2-7
v_gene: TRBV6-1
abundance: .
CDR3nt: TGTGCCAGCAGTGCCGGAAGGACAGGGCAGTCCTACGAGCAGTACTTC
CDR3aa: CASSAGRTGQSYEQYF

d_gene: TRBD2
j_gene: TRBJ2-2
v_gene: TRBV6-4
abundance: .
CDR3nt: TGTGCCAGCAGTCAAGCGGGAGGCTTCACCGGGGAGCTGTTTTTT
CDR3aa: CASSQAGGFTGELFF

d_gene: .
j_gene: TRBJ1-3
v_gene: TRBV27
abundance: .
CDR3nt: TGTGCCAGCAGCCCGTCCGTAAGAAACACCATATATTTT
CDR3aa: CASSPSVRNTIYF

d_gene: .
j_gene: TRBJ2-3
v_gene: TRBV28
abundance: .
CDR3nt: TGTGCCAGCAGTTTAGAGGGGACAAACCTAGATACGCAGTATTTT
CDR3aa: CASSLEGTNLDTQYF

d_gene: .
j_gene: TRBJ1-2
v_gene: TRBV27
abundance: once
CDR3nt: TGTGCCAGCAGTTTATCTGAAGGGTCTCGGACAGTCGATGGCTACACCTTC
CDR3aa: CASSLSEGSRTVDGYTF

d_gene: .
j_gene: TRBJ1-5
v_gene: TRBV28
abundance: .
CDR3nt: TGTGCCAGCAGTTTATTCCCGGTCGCTGGCAATCAGCCCCAGCATTTT
CDR3aa: CASSLFPVAGNQPQHF

d_gene: TRBD1
j_gene: TRBJ2-3
v_gene: TRBV7-2
abundance: few
CDR3nt: TGTGCCAGCAGCTTAGGGGGACAGGGGGCAGATACGCAGTATTTT
CDR3aa: CASSLGGQGADTQYF

d_gene: .
j_gene: TRBJ2-7
v_gene: TRBV9
abundance: .
CDR3nt: TGTGCCAGCAGCGTGGGGGACTTGGGGGGCGAGCAGTACTTC
CDR3aa: CASSVGDLGGEQYF

d_gene: TRBD2
j_gene: TRBJ2-3
v_gene: TRBV9
abundance: .
CDR3nt: TGTGCCAGCAGCGTAGCTCCGACTAGCGGGCCTATTCGGAGGGACACAGATACGCAGTATTTT
CDR3aa: CASSVAPTSGPIRRDTDTQYF

d_gene: TRBD1
j_gene: TRBJ1-4
v_gene: TRBV27
abundance: .
CDR3nt: TGTGCCAGCAGTTTGGGACAGGGAAATGAAAAACTGTTTTTT
CDR3aa: CASSLGQGNEKLFF

d_gene: TRBD1
j_gene: TRBJ2-5
v_gene: TRBV14
abundance: .
CDR3nt: TGTGCCAGCAGCCAAGGGACAGGGCAAGAGACCCAGTACTTC
CDR3aa: CASSQGTGQETQYF